This passage covers 22 T cell receptor beta chains from one sample sequenced in a study of response to subunit inactivated influenza vaccine. Each CDR3 protein is one row after TCRdb ran MiXCR on the RT-PCR reads. The top ten clones hold roughly 10% of a sample with hundreds of thousands of distinct CDR3 sequences, 15% to 19% of them seen once. This specimen was PBMCs from blood, taken approximately 12 days after vaccination. These receptors all come from a man aged 45 to 65 who received an inactivated influenza vaccine.

The CDR3: CASSLIRLTPNTEAFF. The CDR3 DNA reads as TGTGCCAGCAGTTTAATACGCTTGACGCCGAACACTGAAGCTTTCTTT. The chain links TRBV28 to TRBJ1-1; D not certain. CDR1 and CDR2 (germline): MDHEN, SYDVKM. The V and J ends lost 2 bases and 1 base respectively, with 14 bases between them. CDR3 length: 16 residues.

V gene TRBV7-2 combines with J gene TRBJ2-3; D call uncertain. Germline V gene sequence: CDR1 SGHTA, CDR2 FQGNSA. The CDR3 sequence is 14 residues long. Trimming took off 5 bases at V and 7 bases at J, with 16 bases between the two ends. CDR3 nucleotide sequence: TGTGCCAGCAGCCTAGTTCCCCCAACCCATACGCAGTATTTT. Translation gives CASSLVPPTHTQYF.

DNA for the CDR3: TGTGCCAGCAGCTTAACGTCGAATGAAAAACTGTTTTTT. Protein sequence: CASSLTSNEKLFF. The chain uses TRBV7-9 and TRBJ1-4; D unclear. Germline assignment: CDR1 SEHNR and CDR2 FQNEAQ (reference sequence). The CDR3 is 13 amino acids. V dropped 2 bases and J dropped 5 bases, with 6 bases sitting between them.

The CDR3 is CASSSRISVITEAFF. The CDR3 nucleotides are TGTGCCAGCAGTTCAAGGATTTCGGTGATCACTGAAGCTTTCTTT. The chain links TRBV27 to TRBJ1-1; D gene unclear. The V gene's germline CDR1 is MNHEY and CDR2 SMNVEV (reference sequence). This CDR3 contains 15 residues. The V end was cut by 4 bases, the J end by 4 bases, with 16 bases between.

The chain carries TRBV20-1 and TRBJ1-1, with 9 bases lining up with TRBD1. The CDR3 extends over 13 amino acids. V shed 5 bases and J 5 bases; nucleotides not matched to a gene: 6. CDR1 is DFQATT, CDR2 SNEGSKA, per germline (reference sequence). In nucleotides, the CDR3 is TGCAGTGCTGCCACAGGGGGCTGGACTGAAGCTTTCTTT. Encoded protein: CSAATGGWTEAFF.

The rearrangement links TRBV7-3 to TRBJ2-5, with 7 positions matching TRBD2. Germline V gene data show CDR1 as SGHTA and CDR2 as FQGTGA. Trimming at V came to 0 bases and at J to 3 bases, leaving 13 bases not matched to a gene. This CDR3 region has 18 residues. The CDR3 DNA reads as TGTGCCAGCAGCTTAACGTGCCAGGCTAGCGGACCGAAAGAGACCCAGTACTTC. Its protein product is CASSLTCQASGPKETQYF.

In its sample, this clonotype was seen a few times. The gene calls are TRBV20-1 and TRBJ2-7, with D maybe TRBD1 (7 bases). The CDR3 totals 13 residues. Germline V gene sequence: CDR1 DFQATT, CDR2 SNEGSKA (reference sequence). V was clipped by 2 bases and J by 5 bases, with 13 bases between them. The CDR3: CSARLARGDEQYF. CDR3 coding DNA: TGCAGTGCTAGACTCGCCAGGGGGGACGAGCAGTACTTC.

This clonotype was detected many times. The V and J genes are TRBV5-6 and TRBJ2-4, with 11 bases identical to TRBD2. Germline V lookup: CDR1 SGHDT, CDR2 YYEEEE. The J segment lost 0 bases and the V segment lost 0 bases, leaving 14 bases of the junction unmatched. The CDR3 is 21 residues long. In DNA, the CDR3 is TGTGCCAGCAGCTTGGCCGGGTTCCTAGCGGGAGGCCCAATAGCCAAAAACATTCAGTACTTC. It yields the protein CASSLAGFLAGGPIAKNIQYF. The full variable domain, completed using reference TRBV5-6 and TRBJ2-4, is DAGVTQSPTHLIKTRGQQVTLRCSPKSGHDTVSWYQQALGQGPQFIFQYYEEEERQRGNFPDRFSGHQFPNYSSELNVNALLLGDSALYLCASSLAGFLAGGPIAKNIQYFGAGTRLSVL.

V gene TRBV7-2 combines with J gene TRBJ2-6; the D gene is possibly TRBD2 (5 bases). This CDR3 has 15 amino acids. V was trimmed by 5 bases and J by 1 base, leaving 9 bases between them. CDR1 and CDR2 (germline): SGHTA, FQGNSA. CDR3 region: CASSQGLSGANVLTF. Here the CDR3 DNA reads TGTGCCAGCAGCCAAGGACTTTCTGGGGCCAACGTCCTGACTTTC.

In its sample, this clonotype was seen many times. This chain joins TRBV29-1 and TRBJ2-3, with 13 bases lining up with TRBD2. Germline CDR1 and CDR2: SQVTM and ANQGSEA. This CDR3 spans 17 amino acids. Unmatched junction bases numbered 6, after V lost 1 base and J lost 2 bases. The CDR3, as DNA: TGCAGCGTTGAAGTTGGGACTAGCGGGGCCGTCACAGATACGCAGTATTTT. Its translation is CSVEVGTSGAVTDTQYF.

The chain uses TRBV5-6 and TRBJ2-4; D gene ambiguous. This CDR3 contains 13 residues. Trimming shortened V by 3 bases and J by 8 bases, and 12 bases separated the two germline ends. Looked up from germline, CDR1 is SGHDT and CDR2 is YYEEEE. The CDR3 DNA reads as TGTGCCAGCAGCTATAAGGGTATGGACATTCAGTACTTC. Amino acid sequence: CASSYKGMDIQYF.

This clonotype came up a few times. DNA for the CDR3: TGTGCCATCAGTGAGCGTGGGCCCAGGGGTGGTAACACTGAAGCTTTCTTT. Translated: CAISERGPRGGNTEAFF. V gene TRBV10-3 combines with J gene TRBJ1-1, with D maybe TRBD1 (6 bases). The V end was cut by 2 bases, the J end by 2 bases, with 18 bases between. The CDR3 is 17 amino acids. The germline V gene encodes CDR1 ENHRY and CDR2 SYGVKD.

This clonotype occurred a few times. The chain recombines TRBV7-2 with TRBJ1-2, with D uncertain. The CDR3 consists of 15 residues. CDR1 is SGHTA and CDR2 is FQGNSA in the germline V gene. Trimming took 4 bases from V and 2 from J, leaving 14 bases between them. In DNA, the CDR3 is TGTGCCAGCAGCTCCCCGGACCGCCAGAACTATGGCTACACCTTC. It is translated as CASSSPDRQNYGYTF.

The CDR3 DNA reads TGTGCCAGCAGCTCACAGGGACGTAAGAATGAAAAACTGTTTTTT. It encodes CASSSQGRKNEKLFF. The chain joins TRBV7-2 to TRBJ1-4, with D possibly TRBD1 on 6 matching bases. Trimming took off 4 bases at V and 5 bases at J, with 14 bases between the two ends. The CDR3 has 15 amino acids. Per germline, CDR1 SGHTA and CDR2 FQGNSA.

The genes are TRBV6-2 or TRBV6-3 and TRBJ1-1, with 7 bases matching TRBD1. Trimming at V came to 5 bases and at J to 3 bases, leaving 3 bases not matched to a gene. CDR3 length: 13 amino acids. In germline, CDR1 is MNHEY, CDR2 SVGEGT. This CDR3 reads CASSATGYTEAFF. CDR3 nucleotide sequence: TGTGCCAGCAGTGCGACAGGGTACACTGAAGCTTTCTTT.

This chain links TRBV6-5 with TRBJ2-7, with 7 bases lining up with TRBD1. This CDR3 is built from 15 residues. V was pared by 4 bases and J by 5 bases, with 11 bases of the junction left unmatched. The germline V gene encodes CDR1 MNHEY and CDR2 SVGAGI. In DNA form, the CDR3 reads TGTGCCAGCAGTTCCCAACAGTTGACAGGGAACGAGCAGTACTTC. It yields the protein CASSSQQLTGNEQYF.

J is TRBJ2-1 and V is TRBV20-1; 11 bases align to TRBD2. The V segment lost 0 bases and the J segment 7 bases; nucleotides outside the gene matches: 5. This CDR3 has 15 amino acids. The V gene's germline CDR1 is DFQATT and CDR2 SNEGSKA (reference sequence). The CDR3: CSARDPSGGKNEQFF. The CDR3 DNA reads as TGCAGTGCTAGAGACCCTAGCGGGGGGAAGAATGAGCAGTTCTTC.

This chain links TRBV5-6 with TRBJ1-2; D remains unclear. V dropped 6 bases and J dropped 6 bases, with 12 bases sitting between them. CDR1 is SGHDT and CDR2 is YYEEEE in the germline V gene. This CDR3 region has 12 residues. Here the CDR3 DNA reads TGTGCCAGCACCCTGGGAGGGCATGGCTACACCTTC. Translation: CASTLGGHGYTF.

This chain joins TRBV20-1 and TRBJ1-2; D is uncertain. Germline-derived CDR1 and CDR2 are DFQATT and SNEGSKA (reference sequence). With 3 bases removed from V and 7 bases from J, the gap between germline ends came to 9 bases. This CDR3 spans 11 amino acids. CDR3 residues: CSASTLTGYTF. The CDR3, as DNA: TGCAGTGCTAGTACTTTAACTGGCTACACCTTC.

This clonotype came up a few times. CDR3 in amino acids: CASSLASGGLSTYEQYF. In DNA, the CDR3 is TGTGCCAGCAGTTTAGCATCAGGGGGCTTATCTACCTACGAGCAGTACTTC. The chain combines TRBV12-3 or TRBV12-4 with TRBJ2-7; 8 bases map to TRBD1. Germline trimming cut 0 bases from V and 2 bases from J; bases unmatched to any gene: 9. The CDR3 totals 17 residues.

There are a few counts of this clonotype. The V call is TRBV21-1, the J call TRBJ2-7; the table calls TRBD2, which could not be checked here. TRBV21-1 is a documented pseudogene. The CDR3 has 19 residues. CDR3 sequence: CASSKVGRLDSGGDYEQYF. CDR3 coding DNA: TGTGCCAGCAGCAAAGTAGGGCGTTTGGATTCCGGGGGGGACTACGAGCAGTACTTC.

The chain is built from TRBV5-1 and TRBJ1-2, with D maybe TRBD1 (5 bases). Per the germline V gene, CDR1 is SGHRS and CDR2 is YFSETQ. V lost 3 bases and J lost 6, with 15 bases in between. CDR3 size: 14 residues. CDR3: CASSSTPGTDGYTF. CDR3 bases: TGCGCCAGCAGCTCCACCCCAGGGACGGATGGCTACACCTTC.